A selection of T cell receptor beta chains follows, all from one sample in a study of spatial heterogeneity in lung cancer. One entry per CDR3 protein results from TCRdb running MiXCR on the 5' RACE reads. Of around 45,000 distinct CDR3 sequences in the sample, 12% to 15% were seen once. The sample here was PBMCs, taken at surgery. The receptor set was obtained from a male donor with early-stage non-small cell lung cancer. Each CDR3 is given without its conserved first and last residue.

>TRBJ1-5|TRBV5-1
ASSLSGAREQPQH
>TRBJ2-7|TRBV7-2
ASSSPEGLSSVYEQY
>TRBJ1-2|TRBV9
ATSPGQGNYGYT
>TRBJ2-7|TRBV28
ASSSQRGDSSPGEQY
>TRBJ1-2|TRBV20-1
SARPGRVNYGYT
>TRBJ1-5|TRBV30
AWSVGTGEFQPQH
>TRBJ2-1|TRBV5-1
ASSLGMALGVHEQF
>TRBJ2-1|TRBV3-1
ASRVGTAYNEQF
>TRBJ2-5|TRBV12-3/TRBV12-4
ASSLVAFGTQY
>TRBJ1-1|TRBV7-6
ASSLTGMNTEAF
>TRBJ1-4|TRBV7-9
ASSLIGEKLF
>TRBJ2-1|TRBV4-1
ASSFYRGNEQF
>TRBJ2-7|TRBV7-9
ASTRTGGSYEQY
>TRBJ1-6|TRBV7-2
ASSLVTISPLH
>TRBJ2-2|TRBV16
ASSQGPPGELF
>TRBJ1-1|TRBV7-2
ASSPGTGVKIEAF
>TRBJ1-2|TRBV20-1
SARDYGRNYGYT
>TRBJ2-3|TRBV6-6
ASISGSSGTDTQY
>TRBJ2-7|TRBV20-1
SARDPRIVAGGLYEQY
>TRBJ1-6|TRBV6-5
ASTLDPVSPLH
>TRBJ2-5|TRBV20-1
SGIQGRVQETQY
>TRBJ1-2|TRBV15
ATSRDRTDLYGYT
>TRBJ1-3|TRBV4-1
ASSLRQGNGGNTIY
>TRBJ1-2|TRBV20-1
SASPPAGSKNGYT
>TRBJ2-7|TRBV20-1
SVPQGYYEQY
>TRBJ2-7|TRBV7-9
ASSSGRIYEQY
>TRBJ2-7|TRBV3-1
ASSQDRPYEQY
>TRBJ1-1|TRBV5-1
ASSSGTAMNTEAF
>TRBJ1-3|TRBV6-6
ASSYTSMRRNTIY
>TRBJ1-6|TRBV20-1
SASPPRGNNSPLH
>TRBJ2-2|TRBV7-8
ASSLALSGGNTGELF
>TRBJ1-4|TRBV6-5
ASSYGVNEKLF
>TRBJ2-3|TRBV18
ASSPLEESTQY
>TRBJ1-5|TRBV5-1
ASSPDSLNQPQH
>TRBJ1-2|TRBV20-1
SASLGYT
>TRBJ2-5|TRBV5-1
ASSLAMETQY
>TRBJ1-6|TRBV27
ASRGQSSYNSPLH
>TRBJ2-5|TRBV10-3
AISGSGRAQETQY
>TRBJ1-1|TRBV2
ASNQGSTEAF
>TRBJ1-6|TRBV4-2
ASSATTGGGRSPLH
>TRBJ2-1|TRBV18
ASSPPLAGVEQF
>TRBJ1-5|TRBV2
ASSGEGGPQPQH